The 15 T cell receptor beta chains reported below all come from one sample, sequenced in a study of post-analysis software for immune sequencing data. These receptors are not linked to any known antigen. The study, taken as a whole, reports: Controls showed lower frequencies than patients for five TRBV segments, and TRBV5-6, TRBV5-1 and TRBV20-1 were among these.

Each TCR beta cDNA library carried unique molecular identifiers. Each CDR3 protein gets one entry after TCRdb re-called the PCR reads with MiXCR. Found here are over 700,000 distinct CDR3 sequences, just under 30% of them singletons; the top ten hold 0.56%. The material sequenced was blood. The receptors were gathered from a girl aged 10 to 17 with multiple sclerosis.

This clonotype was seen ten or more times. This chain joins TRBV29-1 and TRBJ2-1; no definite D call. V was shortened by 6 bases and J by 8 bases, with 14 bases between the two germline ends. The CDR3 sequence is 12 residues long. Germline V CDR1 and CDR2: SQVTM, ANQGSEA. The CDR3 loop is CSVTPAVDEQFF. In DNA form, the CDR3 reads TGCAGCGTGACCCCAGCCGTCGATGAGCAGTTCTTC.

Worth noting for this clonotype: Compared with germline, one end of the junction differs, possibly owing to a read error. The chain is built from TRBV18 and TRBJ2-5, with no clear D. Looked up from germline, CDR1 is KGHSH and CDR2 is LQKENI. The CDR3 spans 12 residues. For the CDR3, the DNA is TGTGCCAGCTCACCAACCCAGAGTACCCGGTACTTC. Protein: CASSPTQSTRYF.

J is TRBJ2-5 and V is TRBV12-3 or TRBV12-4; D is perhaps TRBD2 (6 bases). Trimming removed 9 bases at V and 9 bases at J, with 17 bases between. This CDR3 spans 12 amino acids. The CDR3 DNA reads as TGTGCCAGTGGGCCGGCGGCTAGCGCCCAGTACTTC. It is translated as CASGPAASAQYF.

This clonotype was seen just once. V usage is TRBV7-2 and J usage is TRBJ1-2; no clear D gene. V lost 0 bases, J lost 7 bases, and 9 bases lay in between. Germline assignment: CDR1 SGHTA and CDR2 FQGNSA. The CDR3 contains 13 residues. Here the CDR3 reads CASSLALVSGYTF. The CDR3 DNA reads TGTGCCAGCAGCTTAGCGTTAGTGAGTGGCTACACCTTC.

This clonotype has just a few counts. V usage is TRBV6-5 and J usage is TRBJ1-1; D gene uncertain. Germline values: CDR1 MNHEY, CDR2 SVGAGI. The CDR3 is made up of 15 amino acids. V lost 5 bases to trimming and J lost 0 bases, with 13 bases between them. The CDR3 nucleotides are TGTGCCAGCAGTCCCCGTGGGATCATGAACACTGAAGCTTTCTTT. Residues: CASSPRGIMNTEAFF.

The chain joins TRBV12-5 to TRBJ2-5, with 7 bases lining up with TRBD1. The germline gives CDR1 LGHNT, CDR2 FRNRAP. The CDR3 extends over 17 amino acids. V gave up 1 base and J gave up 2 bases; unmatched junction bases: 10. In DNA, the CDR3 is TGTGCTAGTGGTTTGGGGCAAGACAGGGTTGGGCAAGAGACCCAGTACTTC. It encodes CASGLGQDRVGQETQYF.

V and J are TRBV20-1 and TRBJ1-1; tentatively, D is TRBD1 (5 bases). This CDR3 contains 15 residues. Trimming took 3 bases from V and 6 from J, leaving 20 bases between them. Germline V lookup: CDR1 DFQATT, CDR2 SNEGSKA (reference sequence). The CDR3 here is CSASPFRGDSSEAFF. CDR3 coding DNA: TGCAGTGCTAGCCCCTTTCGGGGGGACTCTTCTGAAGCTTTCTTT.

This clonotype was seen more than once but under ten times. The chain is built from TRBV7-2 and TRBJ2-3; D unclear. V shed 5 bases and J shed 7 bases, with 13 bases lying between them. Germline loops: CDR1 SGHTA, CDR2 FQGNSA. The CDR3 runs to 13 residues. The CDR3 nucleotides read TGTGCCAGCAGCACAAGCACAGCAAATACGCAGTATTTT. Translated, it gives CASSTSTANTQYF. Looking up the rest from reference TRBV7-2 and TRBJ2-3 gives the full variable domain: GAGVSQSPSNKVTEKGKDVELRCDPISGHTALYWYRQSLGQGLEFLIYFQGNSAPDKSGLPSDRFSAERTGGSVSTLTIQRTQQEDSAVYLCASSTSTANTQYFGPGTRLTVL.

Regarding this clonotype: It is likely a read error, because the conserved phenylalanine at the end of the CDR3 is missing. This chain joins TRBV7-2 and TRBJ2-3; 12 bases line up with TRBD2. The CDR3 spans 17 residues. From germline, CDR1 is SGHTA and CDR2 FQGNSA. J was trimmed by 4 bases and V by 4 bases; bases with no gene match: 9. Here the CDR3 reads CASSSGPSGRGADTQYL. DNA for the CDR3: TGTGCCAGCAGCTCTGGACCTAGCGGGAGGGGCGCAGATACGCAGTATTTG.

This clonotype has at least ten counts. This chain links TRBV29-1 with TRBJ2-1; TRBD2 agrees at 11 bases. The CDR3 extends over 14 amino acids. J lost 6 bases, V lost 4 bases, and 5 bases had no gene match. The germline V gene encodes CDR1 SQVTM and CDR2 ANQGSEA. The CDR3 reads CSVGVAGGPNEQFF. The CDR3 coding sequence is TGCAGCGTTGGGGTAGCGGGGGGGCCCAATGAGCAGTTCTTC.

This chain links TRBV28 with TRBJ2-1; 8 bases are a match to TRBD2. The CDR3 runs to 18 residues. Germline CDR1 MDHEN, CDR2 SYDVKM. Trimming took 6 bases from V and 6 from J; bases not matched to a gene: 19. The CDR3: CASSAIRSTSGRGNEQFF. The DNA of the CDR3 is TGTGCCAGCAGCGCGATACGTAGCACTAGCGGACGTGGCAATGAGCAGTTCTTC.

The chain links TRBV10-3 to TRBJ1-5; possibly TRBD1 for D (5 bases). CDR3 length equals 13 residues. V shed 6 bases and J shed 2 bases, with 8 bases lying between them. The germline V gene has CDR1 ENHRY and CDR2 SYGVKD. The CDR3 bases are TGTGCCATCAGGTCACAGGGCAATCAGCCCCAGCATTTT. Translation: CAIRSQGNQPQHF.

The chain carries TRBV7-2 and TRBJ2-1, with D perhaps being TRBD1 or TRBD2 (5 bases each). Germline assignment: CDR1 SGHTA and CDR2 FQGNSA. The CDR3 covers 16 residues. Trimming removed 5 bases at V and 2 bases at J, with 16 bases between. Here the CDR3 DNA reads TGTGCCAGCAGCGCGACCGGGACCCAAACCTACAATGAGCAGTTCTTC. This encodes CASSATGTQTYNEQFF.

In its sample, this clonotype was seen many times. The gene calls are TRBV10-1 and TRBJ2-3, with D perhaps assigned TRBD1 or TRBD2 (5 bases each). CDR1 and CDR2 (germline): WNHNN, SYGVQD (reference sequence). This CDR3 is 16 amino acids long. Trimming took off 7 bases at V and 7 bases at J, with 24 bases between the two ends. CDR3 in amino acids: CASTTNPGTLHYTQYF. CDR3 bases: TGCGCCAGCACAACCAACCCAGGGACCCTTCATTATACGCAGTATTTT.

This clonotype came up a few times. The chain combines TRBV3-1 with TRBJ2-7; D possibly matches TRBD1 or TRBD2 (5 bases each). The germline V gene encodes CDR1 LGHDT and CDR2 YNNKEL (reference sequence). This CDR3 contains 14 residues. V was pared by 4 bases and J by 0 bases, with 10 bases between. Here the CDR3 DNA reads TGTGCCAGCAGCCGGGGGAGCATCTCCTACGAGCAGTACTTC. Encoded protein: CASSRGSISYEQYF.